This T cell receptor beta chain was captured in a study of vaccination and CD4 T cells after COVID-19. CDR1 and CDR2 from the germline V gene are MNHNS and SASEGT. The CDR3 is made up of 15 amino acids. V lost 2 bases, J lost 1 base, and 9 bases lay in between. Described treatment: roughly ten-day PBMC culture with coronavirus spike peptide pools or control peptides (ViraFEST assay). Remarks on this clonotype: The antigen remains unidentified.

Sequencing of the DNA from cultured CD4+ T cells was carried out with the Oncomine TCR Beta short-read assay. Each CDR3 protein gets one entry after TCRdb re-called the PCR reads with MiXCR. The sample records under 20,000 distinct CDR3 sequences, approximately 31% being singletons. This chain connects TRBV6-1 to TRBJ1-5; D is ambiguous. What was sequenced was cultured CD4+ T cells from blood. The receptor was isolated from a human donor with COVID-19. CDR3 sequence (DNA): TGTGCCAGCAGTGAAAATGTGCAGAGCAATCAGCCCCAGCATTTT. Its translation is CASSENVQSNQPQHF.